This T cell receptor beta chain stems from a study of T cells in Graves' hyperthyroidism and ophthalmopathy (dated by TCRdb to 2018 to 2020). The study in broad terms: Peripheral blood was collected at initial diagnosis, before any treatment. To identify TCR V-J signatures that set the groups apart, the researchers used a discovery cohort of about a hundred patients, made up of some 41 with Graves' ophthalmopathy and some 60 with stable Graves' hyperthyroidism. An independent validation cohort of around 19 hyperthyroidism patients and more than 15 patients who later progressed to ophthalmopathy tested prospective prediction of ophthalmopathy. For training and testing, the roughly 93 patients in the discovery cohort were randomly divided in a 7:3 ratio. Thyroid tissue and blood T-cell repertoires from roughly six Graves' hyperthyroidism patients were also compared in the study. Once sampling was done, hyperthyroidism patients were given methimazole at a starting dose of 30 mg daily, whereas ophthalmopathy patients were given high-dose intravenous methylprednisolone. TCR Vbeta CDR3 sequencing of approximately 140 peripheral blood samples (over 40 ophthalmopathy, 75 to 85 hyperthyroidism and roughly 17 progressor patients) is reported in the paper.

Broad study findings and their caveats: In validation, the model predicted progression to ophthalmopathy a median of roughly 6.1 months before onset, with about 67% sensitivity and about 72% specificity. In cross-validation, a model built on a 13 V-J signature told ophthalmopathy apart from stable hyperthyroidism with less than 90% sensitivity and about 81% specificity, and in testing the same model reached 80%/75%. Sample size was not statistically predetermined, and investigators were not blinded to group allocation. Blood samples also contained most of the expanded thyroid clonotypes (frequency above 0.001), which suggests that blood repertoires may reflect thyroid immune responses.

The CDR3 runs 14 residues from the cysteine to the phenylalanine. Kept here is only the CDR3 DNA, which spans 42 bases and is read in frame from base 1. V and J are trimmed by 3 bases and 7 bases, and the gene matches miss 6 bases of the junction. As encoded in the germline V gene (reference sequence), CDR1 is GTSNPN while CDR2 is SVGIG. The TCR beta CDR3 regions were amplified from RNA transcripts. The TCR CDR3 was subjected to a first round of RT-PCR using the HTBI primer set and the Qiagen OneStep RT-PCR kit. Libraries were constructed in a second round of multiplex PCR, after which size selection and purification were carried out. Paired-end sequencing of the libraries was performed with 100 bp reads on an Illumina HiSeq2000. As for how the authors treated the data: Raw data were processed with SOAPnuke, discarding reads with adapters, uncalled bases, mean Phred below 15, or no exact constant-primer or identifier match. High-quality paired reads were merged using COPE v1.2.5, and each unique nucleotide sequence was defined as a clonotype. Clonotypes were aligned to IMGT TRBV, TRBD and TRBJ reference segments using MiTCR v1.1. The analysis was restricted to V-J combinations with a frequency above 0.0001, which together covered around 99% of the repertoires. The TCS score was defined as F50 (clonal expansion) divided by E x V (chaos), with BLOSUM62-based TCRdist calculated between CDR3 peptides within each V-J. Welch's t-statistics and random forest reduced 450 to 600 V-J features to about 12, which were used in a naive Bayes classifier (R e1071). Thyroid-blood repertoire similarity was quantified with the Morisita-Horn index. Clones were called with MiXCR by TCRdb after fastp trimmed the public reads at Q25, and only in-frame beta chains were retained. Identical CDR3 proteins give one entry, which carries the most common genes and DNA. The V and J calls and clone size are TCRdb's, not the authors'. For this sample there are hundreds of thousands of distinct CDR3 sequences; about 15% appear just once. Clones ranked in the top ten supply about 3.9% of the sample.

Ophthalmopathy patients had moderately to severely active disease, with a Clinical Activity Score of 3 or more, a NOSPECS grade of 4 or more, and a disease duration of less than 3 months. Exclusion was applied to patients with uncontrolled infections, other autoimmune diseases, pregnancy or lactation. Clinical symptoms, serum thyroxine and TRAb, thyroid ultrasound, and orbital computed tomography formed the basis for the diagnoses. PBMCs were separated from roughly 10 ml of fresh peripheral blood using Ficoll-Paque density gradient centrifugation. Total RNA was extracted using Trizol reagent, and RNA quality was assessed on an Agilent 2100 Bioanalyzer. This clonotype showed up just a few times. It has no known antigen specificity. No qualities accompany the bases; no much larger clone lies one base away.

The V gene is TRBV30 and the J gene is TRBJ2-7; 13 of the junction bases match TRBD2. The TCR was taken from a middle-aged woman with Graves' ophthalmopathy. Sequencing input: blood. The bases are TGTGCCTGGAGCCGGGGACTAGCGGGGTCTGAGCAGTACTTC. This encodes CAWSRGLAGSEQYF. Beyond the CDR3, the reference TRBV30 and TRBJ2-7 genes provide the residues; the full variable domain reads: SQTIHQWPATLVQPVGSPLSLECTVEGTSNPNLYWYRQAAGRGLQLLFYSVGIGQISSEVPQNLSASRPQDRQFILSSKKLLLSDSGFYLCAWSRGLAGSEQYFGPGTRLTVT.